Listed below are T cell receptor beta chains from one sample, sequenced in a study of cytomegalovirus exposure and HLA in healthy donors. Some clones are missing from TCRdb's copy, which holds only in-frame ones; the method was immunoSEQ multiplex PCR. The sample yields more than 150,000 clones, approximately 79% seen once. Sequenced sample: PBMCs. Receptors were obtained from a girl between 10 and 17 years old in good health and CMV-seropositive. CDR3s include the opening cysteine and the closing phenylalanine or tryptophan. A D gene is named only where the DNA matches it firmly. Only some rows state a clone size, as once, few, many or a class for expanded clones.

d_call	clone_size	v_call	j_call	cdr3_nt	cdr3_aa
-	-	TRBV6-1	TRBJ2-5	TGTGCCAGCATTTTACAGGGATACCAAGAGACCCAGTACTTC	CASILQGYQETQYF
TRBD2	-	TRBV7-9	TRBJ2-2	TGTGCCAGCAGCCGTTCTGGACTAGACTACACCGGGGAGCTGTTTTTT	CASSRSGLDYTGELFF
-	-	TRBV7-7	TRBJ2-1	TGTGCCAGCAGCCAGGACTCCTACAATGAGCAGTTCTTC	CASSQDSYNEQFF
-	once	TRBV9	TRBJ2-2	TGTGCCAGCAACCAAAGGAGCACTCCGGGCACCGGGGAGCTGTTTTTT	CASNQRSTPGTGELFF
-	-	TRBV11-2	TRBJ2-5	TGTGCCAGCAGCTCAGGCCCCAGGACCCAGTACTTC	CASSSGPRTQYF
TRBD1	-	TRBV5-5	TRBJ1-5	TGTGCCAGCAGCCCGGGACAGCTAAATCAGCCCCAGCATTTT	CASSPGQLNQPQHF
-	-	TRBV4-3	TRBJ1-2	TGCGCCAGCAGCCAAGGCGCAGGGAGGGATGGCTACACCTTC	CASSQGAGRDGYTF
-	-	TRBV5-8	TRBJ1-6	TGTGCCAGCAGCTTGAGGATCTTTTGGGGCCCACCCCTCCACTTT	CASSLRIFWGPPLHF
-	-	TRBV6-5	TRBJ1-4	TGTGCCAGCAGTTCTCTCGGGGGGTCGAATGAAAAACTGTTTTTT	CASSSLGGSNEKLFF
-	once	TRBV5-5	TRBJ2-5	TGTGCCAGCAGCTTTGGACTAGGGGGGGCGGGGACCCAGTACTTC	CASSFGLGGAGTQYF
-	-	TRBV10-3	TRBJ2-1	TGTGCCATCAATGGGGAACGGGGTTACAATGAGCAGTTCTTC	CAINGERGYNEQFF
TRBD2	-	TRBV14	TRBJ2-1	TGTGCCAGCAGCCTACCGGGACTAGGGAAAAATGAGCAGTTCTTC	CASSLPGLGKNEQFF
TRBD2	few	TRBV4-3	TRBJ2-1	TGCGCCAGCAGCCAAGATCAGGCTAGCGGGGCCTACAATGAGCAGTTCTTC	CASSQDQASGAYNEQFF
TRBD1	-	TRBV11-2	TRBJ1-2	TGTGCCAGCAGCTTAGCACTCTCCGGGACAGGGAACTATGGCTACACCTTC	CASSLALSGTGNYGYTF
-	few	TRBV12-1	TRBJ2-1	TGTGCCAGCAGCTTTGATTTGAAACTAGCGGGGGACAATGAGCAGTTCTTC	CASSFDLKLAGDNEQFF
-	-	TRBV18	TRBJ1-6	TGTGCCAGCTCACCGTGGGGGCCAAGGCTTACTTTGAATTCACCCCTCCACTTT	CASSPWGPRLTLNSPLHF
-	-	TRBV11-2	TRBJ1-1	TGTGCCAGCAGCTTAGATGGTCTAGAAGGCACTGAAGCTTTCTTT	CASSLDGLEGTEAFF
-	few	TRBV4-1	TRBJ1-5	TGCGCCAGCAGCCAGGACGGGGAGGGGTATCAGCCCCAGCATTTT	CASSQDGEGYQPQHF
-	-	TRBV2	TRBJ2-7	TGTGCCAGCACCCGGGGAGGAGGGACCGGCGAGCAGTACTTC	CASTRGGGTGEQYF
TRBD2	-	TRBV19	TRBJ2-3	TGTGCCAGTAGCCGACCTAGCGGGGTCACAGATACGCAGTATTTT	CASSRPSGVTDTQYF
-	-	TRBV10-1	TRBJ2-3	TGCGCCAGCAGTGAGAGGAGGGGTAGGGCAGATACGCAGTATTTT	CASSERRGRADTQYF
-	-	TRBV6-5	TRBJ2-3	TGTGCCAGCAGGACAGAGTCAGATACGCAGTATTTT	CASRTESDTQYF
-	-	TRBV7-9	TRBJ1-1	TGTGCCAGCAGCTTCGGAGCTGAAGCTTTCTTT	CASSFGAEAFF
-	once	TRBV30	TRBJ2-3	TGTGCCTGGACCTTGGGAGGGGGGAGCACAGATACGCAGTATTTT	CAWTLGGGSTDTQYF
-	once	TRBV29-1	TRBJ2-2	TGCAGCGTTGGGCTGGGACACCCCACCGGGGAGCTGTTTTTT	CSVGLGHPTGELFF
-	-	TRBV19	TRBJ2-1	TGTGCCAGTAGTAATCCCGGGGGAAGGAATGAGCAGTTCTTC	CASSNPGGRNEQFF
TRBD2	-	TRBV15	TRBJ2-5	TGTGCCACCAGCAGAGTATTTTGGGGAGGGCCCGGGAAGACCCAGTACTTC	CATSRVFWGGPGKTQYF
TRBD2	-	TRBV11-2	TRBJ2-3	TGTGCCAGCAGCTTAGGGAGGGGCGGGGGGGCGGAAGATACGCAGTATTTT	CASSLGRGGGAEDTQYF
-	-	TRBV9	TRBJ2-7	TGTGCCAGCAGCGCAAACCCCGGGACAAAGGCGACCTACGAGCAGTACTTC	CASSANPGTKATYEQYF
-	-	TRBV27	TRBJ1-1	TGTGCCAGCAGTCCCCAACAGGTGACTGAAGCTTTCTTT	CASSPQQVTEAFF
-	-	TRBV6-5	TRBJ2-7	TGTGCCAGCAGTTACCTCAATGGGGGCCCCGAGCAGTACTTC	CASSYLNGGPEQYF
TRBD1	once	TRBV11-2	TRBJ1-1	TGTGCCAGCAGCGCCTACACAGGGGCGGCCACTGAAGCTTTCTTT	CASSAYTGAATEAFF
-	-	TRBV9	TRBJ2-3	TGTGCCAGCAGCGTAGCTCCCAGCGCAGATACGCAGTATTTT	CASSVAPSADTQYF
-	few	TRBV7-9	TRBJ1-4	TGTGCCAGCAGCCTGGGAGGGAGTAATGAAAAACTGTTTTTT	CASSLGGSNEKLFF
-	-	TRBV5-1	TRBJ1-2	TGCGCCAGCAGCTTGGAGAGCTATGGCTACACCTTC	CASSLESYGYTF
-	-	TRBV7-7	TRBJ2-3	TGTGCCAGCAGCCCTAGGTTGGCAGATACGCAGTATTTT	CASSPRLADTQYF
-	-	TRBV11-2	TRBJ2-6	TGTGCCAGCAGCACTCCATCGGGGTTGTTATCTGGGGCCAACGTCCTGACTTTC	CASSTPSGLLSGANVLTF
-	-	TRBV11-2	TRBJ2-3	TGTGCCAGCAGCTTAGTATCCCACGGGGGAGATACGCAGTATTTT	CASSLVSHGGDTQYF
-	-	TRBV11-2	TRBJ2-7	TGTGCCAGCAGCCTGCCCGGGACAAATGCCTACGAGCAGTACTTC	CASSLPGTNAYEQYF
-	-	TRBV2	TRBJ1-4	TGTGCCAGCAGAGAGCACCAGGGTTGGGCCGGCGAAAAACTGTTTTTT	CASREHQGWAGEKLFF
TRBD1	-	TRBV29-1	TRBJ2-3	TGCAGCGTTGCAGGTCAGGACAGGGTCATCAGAGATACGCAGTATTTT	CSVAGQDRVIRDTQYF
TRBD2	-	TRBV7-9	TRBJ2-1	TGTGCCAGCAGCTCTAGCGGGGGGGCGGATGAGCAGTTCTTC	CASSSSGGADEQFF